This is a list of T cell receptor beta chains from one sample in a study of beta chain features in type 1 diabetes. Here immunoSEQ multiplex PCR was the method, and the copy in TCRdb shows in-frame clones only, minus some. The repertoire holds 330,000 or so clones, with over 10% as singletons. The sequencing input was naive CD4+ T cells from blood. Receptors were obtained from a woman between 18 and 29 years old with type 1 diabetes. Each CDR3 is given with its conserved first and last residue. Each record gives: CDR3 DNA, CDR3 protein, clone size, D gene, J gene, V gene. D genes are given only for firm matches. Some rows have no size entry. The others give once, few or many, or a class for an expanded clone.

TGCAGCGTGAGTGGCGGGGGAGCATCCTACGAGCAGTACTTC | CSVSGGGASYEQYF | few | TRBD2 | TRBJ2-7 | TRBV29-1
TGTGCCAGCAGCTCCTTCCTCATCGGGAACACTGAAGCTTTCTTT | CASSSFLIGNTEAFF | NA | NA | TRBJ1-1 | TRBV7-9
TGTGCCAGCTCACGGGACTCTAGCAATCAGCCCCAGCATTTT | CASSRDSSNQPQHF | few | NA | TRBJ1-5 | TRBV18
TGTGCCAGCAGCCCACTAGCGGGGGGAGGGACCCAGTACTTC | CASSPLAGGGTQYF | few | TRBD2 | TRBJ2-5 | TRBV7-2
TGCAGCGTTGTCCGAGAGACCCAGTACTTC | CSVVRETQYF | few | NA | TRBJ2-5 | TRBV29-1
TGTGCCAGCAGCCCACTGGTAGCGACATCCTACGAGCAGTACTTC | CASSPLVATSYEQYF | NA | NA | TRBJ2-7 | TRBV7-2
TGCGCCAGCAGCTTGGAAAGGGGGCGAACTAACTATGGCTACACCTTC | CASSLERGRTNYGYTF | few | TRBD1 | TRBJ1-2 | TRBV5-1
TGTGCCAGCAGCTTCGAGACAAGTAACTATGGCTACACCTTC | CASSFETSNYGYTF | NA | NA | TRBJ1-2 | TRBV7-9
TGCAGCGTAGGTAGAAACAGGGGCTCCAAAAACATTCAGTACTTC | CSVGRNRGSKNIQYF | few | TRBD1 | TRBJ2-4 | TRBV29-1
TGTGCCAGCAGTTTAGGATTGGGACTAGCGGGAGCACGCGGGAACATTCAGTACTTC | CASSLGLGLAGARGNIQYF | few | TRBD2 | TRBJ2-4 | TRBV28
TGTGCCAGCAGCTCAGGACAGGTCCCAGGGGAGCTGTTTTTT | CASSSGQVPGELFF | few | TRBD1 | TRBJ2-2 | TRBV7-3
TGTGCCAGCAGCGTAGGTGGAGGCTCCTATAATTCACCCCTCCACTTT | CASSVGGGSYNSPLHF | few | NA | TRBJ1-6 | TRBV9
TGTGCCAGCAGCTCGAGGGACAGCGAGCAGTACTTC | CASSSRDSEQYF | NA | TRBD1 | TRBJ2-7 | TRBV5-4
TGTGCCAGCAGCTTGGGGGGGACAGGAGAACCTAGGCAGTTCTTC | CASSLGGTGEPRQFF | few | TRBD1 | TRBJ2-1 | TRBV5-4
TGCGCCAGCAGCTTGGTGGCTAGCAGCGGCACAGATACGCAGTATTTT | CASSLVASSGTDTQYF | NA | NA | TRBJ2-3 | TRBV5-1
TGTGCCAGCAGCTCGAGGCCTAATCTAAAGCAGTACTTC | CASSSRPNLKQYF | NA | NA | TRBJ2-7 | TRBV7-2
TGTGCCAGCAGCTCAAATATTGGAGGACGCTACGAGCAGTACTTC | CASSSNIGGRYEQYF | few | NA | TRBJ2-7 | TRBV11-1
TGTGCCAGCAGTTTCCCAGCGCGGGAGTGCGACTTC | CASSFPARECDF | NA | TRBD2 | TRBJ2-7 | TRBV28
TGCGCCAGCAGCCAAGATGGGCTAGCGGGATTTGGCCCTGCCTACGAGCAGTACTTC | CASSQDGLAGFGPAYEQYF | few | TRBD2 | TRBJ2-7 | TRBV4-1
TGTGCCAGCAGCCTAGGGACAGGGTGGGCCTACGAGCAGTACTTC | CASSLGTGWAYEQYF | few | TRBD1 | TRBJ2-7 | TRBV9
TGTGCCAGCAGTTTAAGACAGGGGGCTTGGTTCTTC | CASSLRQGAWFF | NA | TRBD1 | TRBJ2-1 | TRBV28
TGTGCCAGCAGCCCCCGCGGGGAGGGAAGAGATACGCAGTATTTT | CASSPRGEGRDTQYF | few | TRBD2 | TRBJ2-3 | TRBV11-2
TGTGCCAGCACCATAAGGACAGGGAGTCCCGGGGAGCTGTTTTTT | CASTIRTGSPGELFF | few | TRBD1 | TRBJ2-2 | TRBV7-6
TGTGCCAGCAGTGAACGGAGCACGGTCTCCGAGCAGTACTTC | CASSERSTVSEQYF | NA | NA | TRBJ2-7 | TRBV25-1
TGTGCCTGGAGTGTACCAGGCCTACGGAGCAATCAGCCCCAGCATTTT | CAWSVPGLRSNQPQHF | few | NA | TRBJ1-5 | TRBV30
TGTGCCAGCAGCTTGGGGTTCAGGGGCTCCTCTAACTATGGCTACACCTTC | CASSLGFRGSSNYGYTF | NA | NA | TRBJ1-2 | TRBV5-4
TGTGCCTGGAGTTGGACAGGGGCGGGCGGCTACACCTTC | CAWSWTGAGGYTF | few | TRBD1 | TRBJ1-2 | TRBV30
TGTGCCAGCAGCTTAGCGGCAGGGGGCGTGAACACTGAAGCTTTCTTT | CASSLAAGGVNTEAFF | NA | TRBD1 | TRBJ1-1 | TRBV7-2
TGTGCCAGCAGTCCCGGCGGAGCCTCTACAGATACGCAGTATTTT | CASSPGGASTDTQYF | NA | NA | TRBJ2-3 | TRBV25-1
TGTGCCAGCAGAACCGGGACAGGGGTTTACAATGAGCAGTTCTTC | CASRTGTGVYNEQFF | few | TRBD1 | TRBJ2-1 | TRBV6-5
TGCAGCGTTGAGGCAGGGGTGGGTCAGCCCCAGCATTTT | CSVEAGVGQPQHF | few | NA | TRBJ1-5 | TRBV29-1
TGTGCCAGCTCACCACGAACTAGCACCCAAGCTGAGCAGTTCTTC | CASSPRTSTQAEQFF | few | NA | TRBJ2-1 | TRBV18
TGTGCCAGCTCACCACAAAACACAAAAGAGACCCAGTACTTC | CASSPQNTKETQYF | few | NA | TRBJ2-5 | TRBV18
TGTGCCAGCAGCGCATCAGGGGATGTCGATGAAAAACTGTTTTTT | CASSASGDVDEKLFF | few | NA | TRBJ1-4 | TRBV9
TGTGCCAGCAGCTTAGGGACTAGCGAAATCAATGAGCAGTTCTTC | CASSLGTSEINEQFF | NA | TRBD2 | TRBJ2-1 | TRBV7-9
TGTGCCACCCAAATAAAGCGGTCCCGCACAGATACGCAGTATTTT | CATQIKRSRTDTQYF | NA | NA | TRBJ2-3 | TRBV2
TGTGCCAGCAGGAGGGACAGGGGAGCCAAAAACATTCAGTACTTC | CASRRDRGAKNIQYF | NA | TRBD1 | TRBJ2-4 | TRBV6-5
TGTGCCAGCAGTTCCTCGGTAATCGGCTACACCTTC | CASSSSVIGYTF | NA | NA | TRBJ1-2 | TRBV28
TGTGCCTGGAGTGTAGCGGCAGGGAGGGACTACGAGCAGTACTTC | CAWSVAAGRDYEQYF | NA | TRBD2 | TRBJ2-7 | TRBV30
TGTGCCAGCAGCTTCACGCGTGAGCAGTACTTC | CASSFTREQYF | NA | NA | TRBJ2-7 | TRBV7-2
TGTGCCAGCGCGGCAGGGGGCAAGTGGGAGACCCAGTACTTC | CASAAGGKWETQYF | few | TRBD1 | TRBJ2-5 | TRBV6-5
TGTGCCAGCAGCCAAGTGGGGGGCTATGGCTACACCTTC | CASSQVGGYGYTF | few | NA | TRBJ1-2 | TRBV14
TGTGCCAGTTCCGCTTTTTATCTAGCGGGGGCCTCTGGGGCCAACGTCCTGACTTTC | CASSAFYLAGASGANVLTF | NA | TRBD2 | TRBJ2-6 | TRBV27
TGTGCCAGTAGCCTTATCGGGACTTATCATGAGCAGTTCTTC | CASSLIGTYHEQFF | NA | NA | TRBJ2-1 | TRBV19